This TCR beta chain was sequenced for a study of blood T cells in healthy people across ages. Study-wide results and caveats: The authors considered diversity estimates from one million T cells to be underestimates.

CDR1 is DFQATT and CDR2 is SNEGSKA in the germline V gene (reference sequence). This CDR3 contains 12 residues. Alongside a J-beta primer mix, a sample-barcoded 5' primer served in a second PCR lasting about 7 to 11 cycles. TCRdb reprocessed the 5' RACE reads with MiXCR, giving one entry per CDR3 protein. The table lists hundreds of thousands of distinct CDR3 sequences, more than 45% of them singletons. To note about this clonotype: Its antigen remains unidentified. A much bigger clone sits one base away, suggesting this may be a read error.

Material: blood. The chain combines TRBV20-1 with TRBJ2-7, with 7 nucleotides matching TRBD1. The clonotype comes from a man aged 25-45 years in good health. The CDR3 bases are TGCAGGACGGGCAGGGGGTCCTACGAGCAGTACTTC. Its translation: CRTGRGSYEQYF.